The clone carrying this T cell receptor (beta chain) was detected a few times. What it recognizes is unknown. The data originate from a study of T cell repertoires in cytomegalovirus infection. Turning to the study itself: CMV epitopes that were recently identified and HLA-C-restricted were used alongside well-studied HLA-B-restricted ones. A matching HLA type, together with CMV infection, was signaled by public TCR beta signatures.

Overall study results and limits: The ex vivo response was dominated by HLA-C-restricted CMV-specific TCR beta clonotypes. Cumulated frequencies of public TCR beta families served to identify carriers of CMV plus the relevant HLA.

TCRdb analysed the reads with MiXCR anew, one entry per CDR3 protein. The table shows 640,000 or so distinct CDR3 sequences, with 30% to 35% occurring only once. The V end was cut by 2 bases, the J end by 3 bases, with 2 bases between. The length of the CDR3 is 12 residues. CDR1 MNHNS and CDR2 SASEGT come from the germline V gene. V and J are TRBV6-1 and TRBJ1-3; D not resolved. The sample was cultured PBMCs, taken from culture after CMV antigen stimulation. The TCR sequence derives from a human donor in good health (CMV status not recorded). Some clones in this sample may be carry-over from other donors' samples. The CDR3 DNA is TGTGCCAGCAGTGAAAGTGGAAACACCATATATTTT. Translated: CASSESGNTIYF.